Given below is one TCR beta chain in context. The CDR3 sequence is 16 residues long. Unmatched junction bases numbered 7, after V lost 6 bases and J lost 4 bases. In germline, CDR1 is MDHEN, CDR2 SYDVKM. This sample was taken from a study of T cell changes during pregnancy in multiple sclerosis. Profiled with immunoSEQ multiplex PCR; TCRdb holds only in-frame clones, not every one. The table shows roughly 87,000 clones, with around 95% occurring only once. The receptor was isolated from a female donor in good health, enrolled as a control in a pregnancy study. The V call is TRBV28, the J call TRBJ2-2; TRBD2 aligns across 11 bases. Sequenced here: peripheral blood, sampled in the third trimester of pregnancy. CDR3 nucleotides: TGTGCCAGCAGCAGAGGGACTAGCGGTAGCACCGGGGAGCTGTTTTTT. It codes for CASSRGTSGSTGELFF.